The clone carrying this T cell receptor beta chain was counted between two and nine times. Its antigen is not identified. The CDR3 spans 13 residues. The germline V gene has CDR1 SEHNR and CDR2 FQNEAQ (reference sequence). The ends were cut back, 3 bases at V and 1 base at J, with 6 bases in the middle. This specimen belongs to a study of blood T cells in healthy people across ages. At least 6 million PBMCs were isolated per sample. Study-wide results and limits: Estimates of total diversity, which came from one million sequenced T cells, were considered to be underestimates.

Primers used in a second PCR of about 6 to 11 cycles were a sample-barcoded 5' primer and a J-beta primer mix. TCRdb fed the 5' RACE reads into MiXCR, producing one record per CDR3 protein. Seen here are approximately 780,000 distinct CDR3 sequences, about a quarter observed once, and the top ten hold 3%. These same records also appear under a second study, on T cells of mothers and their children.

The sample comprised blood. The TCR was taken from a boy aged 5-17 years in good health. This chain links TRBV7-9 with TRBJ1-2; tentatively, D is TRBD1 (5 bases). The CDR3 DNA reads as TGTGCCAGCAGCTTGGGGCATAACTATGGCTACACCTTC. Protein sequence: CASSLGHNYGYTF.